The next 23 T cell receptor beta chains were all read from a single sample in a study of CD8 T cells in Susac syndrome. With random hexamers, reverse transcription was performed on roughly 0.5 to 1 ug of RNA. TCRdb processed the immunoSEQ multiplex PCR reads anew with MiXCR; each CDR3 protein has one entry. This repertoire shows some 200,000 distinct CDR3 sequences, about 95% found once; its top ten account for less than 0.2%. Sequenced material: CD8+ T cells from PBMCs. These TCRs come from a human donor with Susac syndrome.

This chain joins TRBV20-1 and TRBJ1-2; no reliable D call. The length of the CDR3 is 13 residues. Germline values: CDR1 DFQATT, CDR2 SNEGSKA (reference sequence). The V gene lost 8 bases and the J gene lost 4 bases, with 17 bases spanning the gap. The CDR3 here is CSIIRVRSYGYTF. The CDR3 DNA is TGCAGTATCATTAGGGTGAGGAGCTATGGCTACACCTTC.

The chain couples TRBV21-1 to TRBJ1-2; no DNA check was done on the table's D call, TRBD1. TRBV21-1 is a documented pseudogene. The CDR3 loop spans 18 amino acids. CDR3 bases: TGTGCCAGCAGCAAAGGAAGCACAGGGGAGGCTATTCACTATGGCTACACCTTC. Translation: CASSKGSTGEAIHYGYTF.

For the CDR3, the DNA is TGTGCCAGCAGCGAAGGACTCCGGGACTTCCAAGAGACCCAGTACTTC. As protein: CASSEGLRDFQETQYF. The chain couples TRBV7-9 to TRBJ2-5; tentatively, D is TRBD2 (6 bases). CDR3 length equals 16 residues. Looked up from germline, CDR1 is SEHNR and CDR2 is FQNEAQ (reference sequence). Trimming removed 5 bases from V and 1 base from J, with 17 bases in between.

The chain recombines TRBV29-1 with TRBJ2-1, with TRBD2 as a possible D gene (6 bases). Germline CDR1 reads SQVTM; CDR2 reads ANQGSEA. The CDR3 spans 15 residues. The V end lost 5 bases, the J end lost 2 bases, and 16 bases lay between the germline ends. The CDR3 loop is CSVSLAARPYNEQFF. The DNA of the CDR3 is TGCAGCGTTTCTTTAGCGGCGAGACCCTACAATGAGCAGTTCTTC.

The chain employs TRBV2 and TRBJ2-1; 10 bases are shared with TRBD2. Trimming cost V 1 base and J 4 bases; bases outside gene matches: 7. The CDR3 has 17 amino acids. The germline gives CDR1 SNHLY, CDR2 FYNNEI. The CDR3 loop is CASSEGLAGALYNEQFF. CDR3 DNA sequence: TGTGCCAGCAGTGAAGGGCTAGCGGGGGCCCTTTACAATGAGCAGTTCTTC.

V is TRBV9 and J is TRBJ1-2; possible D gene TRBD1, 5 bases. Germline V gene lookup returns CDR1 SGDLS and CDR2 YYNGEE. V shed 5 bases and J shed 8 bases, with 13 bases lying between them. CDR3 length: 12 amino acids. CDR3 nucleotide sequence: TGTGCCAGCAGAGCAGGGTCGGGCGGCTACACCTTC. The encoded protein is CASRAGSGGYTF.

The chain is built from TRBV18 and TRBJ2-2, with a weak D call TRBD1 (5 bases). Trimming left V 1 base short and J 2 bases short, with 8 bases between. The CDR3 is 15 residues long. Germline CDR1 is KGHSH and CDR2 is LQKENI. As DNA, the CDR3 is TGTGCCAGCTCACCACGGCAGGGCAACACCGGGGAGCTGTTTTTT. Translated, it gives CASSPRQGNTGELFF.

The genes are TRBV9 and TRBJ2-3, with D possibly being TRBD1 (5 bases). The CDR3 is made up of 13 amino acids. CDR1 SGDLS and CDR2 YYNGEE come from the germline V gene. Trimming took off 5 bases at V and 3 bases at J, with 10 bases between the two ends. The CDR3 sequence: CASSRGGTDTQYF. CDR3 bases: TGTGCCAGCAGTAGGGGTGGGACAGATACGCAGTATTTT.

The rearrangement uses TRBV12-3 or TRBV12-4 and TRBJ1-1, with a tentative D call TRBD1 (5 bases). The length of the CDR3 is 13 residues. V shed 8 bases and J shed 3 bases, with 13 bases lying between them. The CDR3 sequence: CASSWGGDTEAFF. CDR3 bases: TGTGCCAGCTCCTGGGGGGGGGACACTGAAGCTTTCTTT.

The chain is built from TRBV15 and TRBJ2-5; TRBD1 matches at 8 bases. V shed 4 bases and J 4 bases; nucleotides not matched to a gene: 5. The CDR3 extends over 14 amino acids. Germline V gene sequence: CDR1 LNHNV, CDR2 YYDKDF (reference sequence). The CDR3 DNA sequence: TGTGCCACCAGCATGGGACAGGAGGGAGAGACCCAGTACTTC. Translated: CATSMGQEGETQYF. Full variable domain (outside the CDR3, taken from reference TRBV15 and TRBJ2-5): DAMVIQNPRYQVTQFGKPVTLSCSQTLNHNVMYWYQQKSSQAPKLLFHYYDKDFNNEADTPDNFQSRRPNTSFCFLDIRSPGLGDTAMYLCATSMGQEGETQYFGPGTRLLVL.

The chain joins TRBV20-1 to TRBJ1-2, with 9 bases identical to TRBD1. Per germline, CDR1 DFQATT and CDR2 SNEGSKA (reference sequence). The CDR3 is 19 residues long. Losses at the gene ends were 0 bases for V and 4 bases for J; bases not matched to a gene: 18. In DNA form, the CDR3 reads TGCAGTGCTAGAGATCCGGCAGGGACAGGGAATCAGGATCGCTATGGCTACACCTTC. Its protein is CSARDPAGTGNQDRYGYTF.

This chain connects TRBV15 to TRBJ2-7; TRBD1 aligns across 7 bases. Germline values: CDR1 LNHNV, CDR2 YYDKDF (reference sequence). Germline trimming cut 5 bases from V and 3 bases from J; bases unmatched to any gene: 16. The CDR3 totals 17 residues. CDR3 sequence reads: CATSVDQRNRDSYEQYF. CDR3 DNA sequence: TGTGCCACCAGCGTAGATCAAAGAAACCGGGACAGCTACGAGCAGTACTTC.

J is TRBJ2-3 and V is TRBV13, with TRBD2 as a possible D gene (5 bases). Trimming pared 7 bases from V and 0 bases from J, leaving 14 bases between. This CDR3 is 15 amino acids long. Germline CDR1 and CDR2: PRHDT and FYEKMQ (reference sequence). The CDR3 protein is CASNPREESTDTQYF. CDR3 DNA sequence: TGTGCCAGCAACCCCCGGGAAGAGAGCACAGATACGCAGTATTTT. The full variable domain, with the rest looked up from reference TRBV13 and TRBJ2-3, is AAGVIQSPRHLIKEKRETATLKCYPIPRHDTVYWYQQGPGQDPQFLISFYEKMQSDKGSIPDRFSAQQFSDYHSELNMSSLELGDSALYFCASNPREESTDTQYFGPGTRLTVL.

This chain joins TRBV4-1 and TRBJ2-7, with 12 bases aligning to TRBD2. Germline V gene sequence: CDR1 MGHRA, CDR2 YSYEKL. The CDR3 sequence is 17 residues long. V dropped 3 bases and J dropped 3; count of bases not matched to a gene: 9. The CDR3: CASSHPTSGGLDYEQYF. In DNA, the CDR3 is TGCGCCAGCAGCCACCCGACTAGCGGGGGCCTCGACTACGAGCAGTACTTC.

V usage is TRBV7-9 and J usage is TRBJ2-1; unclear D gene. The germline V and J ends were trimmed by 3 bases and 9 bases, with 9 bases remaining between them. Germline V lookup: CDR1 SEHNR, CDR2 FQNEAQ (reference sequence). The CDR3 extends over 12 amino acids. The CDR3: CASSFAPTEQFF. The CDR3 DNA reads as TGTGCCAGCAGCTTTGCCCCTACTGAGCAGTTCTTC.

The chain links TRBV19 to TRBJ1-2, with TRBD1 identical over 7 bases. The CDR3 is 13 amino acids. Per the germline V gene, CDR1 is LNHDA and CDR2 is SQIVND (reference sequence). J lost 3 bases, V lost 10 bases, and 8 bases had no gene match. The CDR3 protein is CATETGTHYGYTF. The DNA for the CDR3 is TGTGCCACCGAGACAGGGACTCACTATGGCTACACCTTC.

This sequence joins TRBV7-8 and TRBJ2-4; 11 bases fit TRBD2. The CDR3 has 20 amino acids. The V gene end was trimmed by 3 bases and the J gene end by 3 bases; junction bases not matched to a gene: 16. Germline V gene lookup returns CDR1 SGHVS and CDR2 FQNEAQ. CDR3 protein: CASSFGLAGASLYGKNIQYF. The CDR3 bases are TGTGCCAGCAGCTTCGGACTAGCGGGCGCAAGCCTGTATGGCAAAAACATTCAGTACTTC.

The genes are TRBV9 and TRBJ2-1, with a weak D call TRBD2 (5 bases). Per the germline V gene, CDR1 is SGDLS and CDR2 is YYNGEE. The V and J ends lost 0 bases and 0 bases respectively, with 7 bases between them. CDR3 size: 15 residues. Here the CDR3 reads CASSVVEGSYNEQFF. The CDR3 DNA reads as TGTGCCAGCAGCGTAGTTGAGGGCTCCTACAATGAGCAGTTCTTC.

This sequence joins TRBV9 and TRBJ2-7; 9 positions match TRBD1. The CDR3 has 14 amino acids. Germline CDR1 reads SGDLS; CDR2 reads YYNGEE. The V and J ends lost 2 bases and 5 bases, in that order; junction bases with no gene match: 5. This CDR3 is CASSVGTGLNEQYF. The CDR3 coding sequence is TGTGCCAGCAGCGTCGGGACAGGGTTAAACGAGCAGTACTTC.

The chain has TRBV2 and TRBJ2-7; the match to TRBD2 covers 10 bases. The CDR3 has 14 residues. Germline V gene sequence: CDR1 SNHLY, CDR2 FYNNEI. Trimming removed 5 bases from V and 7 bases from J; junction bases left unmatched: 8. CDR3 loop: CASSIAGGPREQYF. The CDR3 DNA follows: TGTGCCAGCAGTATAGCGGGGGGCCCTCGGGAGCAGTACTTC. Drawing the rest from reference TRBV2 and TRBJ2-7, the complete variable domain is EPEVTQTPSHQVTQMGQEVILRCVPISNHLYFYWYRQILGQKVEFLVSFYNNEISEKSEIFDDQFSVERPDGSNFTLKIRSTKLEDSAMYFCASSIAGGPREQYFGPGTRLTVT.

V usage is TRBV7-3 and J usage is TRBJ2-1; possibly TRBD2 for D (6 bases). V shed 4 bases and J shed 5 bases, with 15 bases lying between them. Germline V gene data show CDR1 as SGHTA and CDR2 as FQGTGA. The CDR3 extends over 15 amino acids. The CDR3 sequence is CASSSSGAADNEQFF. The DNA for the CDR3 is TGTGCCAGCAGCTCCTCGGGAGCCGCGGACAATGAGCAGTTCTTC.

The rearrangement uses TRBV7-2 and TRBJ2-7; D unresolved. The V gene lost 10 bases and the J gene lost 3 bases, with 16 bases spanning the gap. This CDR3 has 13 amino acids. In germline, CDR1 is SGHTA, CDR2 FQGNSA. CDR3 protein: CAIPRAPYYEQYF. The CDR3 nucleotides are TGTGCCATCCCACGGGCACCCTACTACGAGCAGTACTTC.

The genes are TRBV27 and TRBJ1-5; D is perhaps TRBD1 (5 bases). CDR3 length equals 15 residues. Trimming took off 6 bases at V and 7 bases at J, with 19 bases between the two ends. The V gene's germline CDR1 is MNHEY and CDR2 SMNVEV (reference sequence). CDR3 in DNA: TGTGCCAGCAGCTTCACCGCTGCAGGGAGGCAGCCCCAGCATTTT. Its protein is CASSFTAAGRQPQHF.